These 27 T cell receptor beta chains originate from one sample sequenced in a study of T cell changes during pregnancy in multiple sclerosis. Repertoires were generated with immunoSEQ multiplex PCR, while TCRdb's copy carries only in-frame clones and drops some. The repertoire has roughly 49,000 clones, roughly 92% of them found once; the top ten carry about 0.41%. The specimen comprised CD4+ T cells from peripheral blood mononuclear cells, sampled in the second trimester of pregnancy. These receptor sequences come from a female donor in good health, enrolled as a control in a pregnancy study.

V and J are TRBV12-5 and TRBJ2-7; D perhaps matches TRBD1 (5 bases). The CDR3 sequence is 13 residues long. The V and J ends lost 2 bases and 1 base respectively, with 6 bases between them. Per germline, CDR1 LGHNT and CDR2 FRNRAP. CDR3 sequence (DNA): TGTGCTAGTGGTTTGACAGGATCCTACGAGCAGTACTTC. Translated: CASGLTGSYEQYF.

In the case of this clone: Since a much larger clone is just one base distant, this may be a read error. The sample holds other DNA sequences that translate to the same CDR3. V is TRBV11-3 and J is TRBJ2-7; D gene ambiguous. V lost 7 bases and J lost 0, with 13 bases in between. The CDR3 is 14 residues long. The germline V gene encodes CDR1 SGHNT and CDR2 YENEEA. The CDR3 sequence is CASTLGPTSYEQYF. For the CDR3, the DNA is TGTGCCAGCACCCTAGGTCCAACCTCCTACGAGCAGTACTTC.

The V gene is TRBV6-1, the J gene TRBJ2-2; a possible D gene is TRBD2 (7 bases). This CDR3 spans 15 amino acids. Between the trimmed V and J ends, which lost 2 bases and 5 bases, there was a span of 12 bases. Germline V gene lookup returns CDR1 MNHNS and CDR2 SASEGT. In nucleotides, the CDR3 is TGTGCCAGCAGTGAAATTAGGGGGGGGACCGGGGAGCTGTTTTTT. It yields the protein CASSEIRGGTGELFF.

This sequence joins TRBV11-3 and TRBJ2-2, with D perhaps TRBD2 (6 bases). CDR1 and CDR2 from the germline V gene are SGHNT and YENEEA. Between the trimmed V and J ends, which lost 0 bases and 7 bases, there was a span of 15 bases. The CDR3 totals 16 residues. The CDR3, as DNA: TGTGCCAGCAGCTTAGAACCGGCGGGGAGGATCGGGGAGCTGTTTTTT. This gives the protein CASSLEPAGRIGELFF.

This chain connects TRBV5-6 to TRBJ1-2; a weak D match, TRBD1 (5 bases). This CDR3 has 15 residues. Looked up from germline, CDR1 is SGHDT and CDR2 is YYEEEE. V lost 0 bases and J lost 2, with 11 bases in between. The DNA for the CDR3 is TGTGCCAGCAGCTTGGCGGGCAGGGAAAACTATGGCTACACCTTC. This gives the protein CASSLAGRENYGYTF.

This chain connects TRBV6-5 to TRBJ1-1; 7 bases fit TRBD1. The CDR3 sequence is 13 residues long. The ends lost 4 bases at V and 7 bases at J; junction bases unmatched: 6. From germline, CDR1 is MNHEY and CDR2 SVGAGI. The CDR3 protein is CASSWGTEYEAFF. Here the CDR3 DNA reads TGTGCCAGCAGTTGGGGGACAGAGTATGAAGCTTTCTTT.

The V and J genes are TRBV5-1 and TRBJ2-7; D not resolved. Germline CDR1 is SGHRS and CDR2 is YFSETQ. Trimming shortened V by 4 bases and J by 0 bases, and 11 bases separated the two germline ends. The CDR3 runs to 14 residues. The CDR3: CASSLERSSYEQYF. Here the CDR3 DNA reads TGCGCCAGCAGCCTAGAGAGGAGCTCCTACGAGCAGTACTTC.

CDR3 region: CAISDSERTPGYTF. CDR3 nucleotides: TGTGCCATCAGTGATTCAGAAAGGACTCCTGGCTACACCTTC. The V call is TRBV10-3, the J call TRBJ1-2; no clear D gene. Trimming cost V 3 bases and J 7 bases, with 15 bases left between them. Germline CDR1 and CDR2: ENHRY and SYGVKD. This CDR3 region has 14 residues.

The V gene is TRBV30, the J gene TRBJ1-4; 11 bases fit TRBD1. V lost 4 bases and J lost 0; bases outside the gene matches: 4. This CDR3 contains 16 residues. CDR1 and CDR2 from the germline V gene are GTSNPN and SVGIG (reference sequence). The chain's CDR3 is CAWKGGQGATNEKLFF. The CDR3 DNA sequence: TGTGCCTGGAAGGGGGGACAGGGGGCAACTAATGAAAAACTGTTTTTT.

CDR3 loop: CASSSYEAGTASAGELFF. DNA of the CDR3: TGTGCCAGCAGCTCATACGAGGCCGGGACAGCTTCCGCCGGGGAGCTGTTTTTT. The rearrangement links TRBV5-6 to TRBJ2-2, with 7 bases lining up with TRBD1. With V trimmed by 3 bases and J by 6 bases, 17 bases remained unmatched. Germline assignment: CDR1 SGHDT and CDR2 YYEEEE. This CDR3 has 18 residues.

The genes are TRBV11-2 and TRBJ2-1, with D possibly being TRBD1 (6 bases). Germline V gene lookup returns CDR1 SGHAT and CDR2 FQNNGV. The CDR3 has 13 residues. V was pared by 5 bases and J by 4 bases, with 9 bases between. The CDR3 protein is CASSMDRYNEQFF. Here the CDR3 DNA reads TGTGCCAGCAGCATGGACAGATACAATGAGCAGTTCTTC.

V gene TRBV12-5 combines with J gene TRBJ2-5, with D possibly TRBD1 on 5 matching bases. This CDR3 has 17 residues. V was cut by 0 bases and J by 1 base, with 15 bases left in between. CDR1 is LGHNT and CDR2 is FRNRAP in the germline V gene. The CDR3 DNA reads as TGTGCTAGTGGTTTGGTACTCCAGGGCGGCTTCCAAGAGACCCAGTACTTC. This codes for CASGLVLQGGFQETQYF.

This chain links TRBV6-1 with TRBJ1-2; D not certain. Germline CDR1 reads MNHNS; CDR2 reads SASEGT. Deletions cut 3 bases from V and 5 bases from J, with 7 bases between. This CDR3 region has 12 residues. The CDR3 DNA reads TGTGCCAGCAGTGAGCAGGTTTATGGCTACACCTTC. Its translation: CASSEQVYGYTF.

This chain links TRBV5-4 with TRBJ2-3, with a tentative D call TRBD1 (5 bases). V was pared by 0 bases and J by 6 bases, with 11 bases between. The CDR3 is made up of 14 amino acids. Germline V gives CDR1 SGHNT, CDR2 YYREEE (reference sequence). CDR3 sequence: CASSLEGIGDTQYF. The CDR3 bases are TGTGCCAGCAGCTTGGAGGGGATAGGGGATACGCAGTATTTT.

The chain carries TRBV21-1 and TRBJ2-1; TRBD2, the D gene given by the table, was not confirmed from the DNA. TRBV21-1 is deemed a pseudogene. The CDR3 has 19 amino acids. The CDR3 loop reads CASSKVRALNLSSYNEQFF. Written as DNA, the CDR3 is TGTGCCAGCAGCAAAGTGCGTGCCCTTAATCTGAGCTCCTACAATGAGCAGTTCTTC.

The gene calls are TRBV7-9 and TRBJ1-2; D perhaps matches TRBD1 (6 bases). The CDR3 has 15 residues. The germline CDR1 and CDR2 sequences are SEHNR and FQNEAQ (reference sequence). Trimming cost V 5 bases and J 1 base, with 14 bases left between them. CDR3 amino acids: CASSRSDSVNYGYTF. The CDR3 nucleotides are TGTGCCAGCAGCCGATCGGACAGCGTTAACTATGGCTACACCTTC.

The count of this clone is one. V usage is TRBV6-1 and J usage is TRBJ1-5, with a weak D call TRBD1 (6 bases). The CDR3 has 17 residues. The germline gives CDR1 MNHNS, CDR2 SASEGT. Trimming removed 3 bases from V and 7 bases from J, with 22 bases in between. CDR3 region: CASSDHMRTGIGQPQHF. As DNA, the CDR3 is TGTGCCAGCAGTGATCATATGAGAACAGGGATAGGACAGCCCCAGCATTTT.

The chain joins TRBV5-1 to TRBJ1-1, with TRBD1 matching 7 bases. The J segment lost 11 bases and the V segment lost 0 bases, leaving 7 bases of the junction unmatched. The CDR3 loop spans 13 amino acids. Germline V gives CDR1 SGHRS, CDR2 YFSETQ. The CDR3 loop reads CASSLETGRDAFF. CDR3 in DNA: TGCGCCAGCAGCTTGGAGACAGGGCGGGACGCTTTCTTT.

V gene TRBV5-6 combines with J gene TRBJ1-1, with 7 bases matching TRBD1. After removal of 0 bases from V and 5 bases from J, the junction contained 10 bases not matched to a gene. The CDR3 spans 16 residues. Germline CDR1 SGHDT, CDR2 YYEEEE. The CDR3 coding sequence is TGTGCCAGCAGCTTGGAAGGGGGCGTTAAAAGGACTGAAGCTTTCTTT. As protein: CASSLEGGVKRTEAFF.

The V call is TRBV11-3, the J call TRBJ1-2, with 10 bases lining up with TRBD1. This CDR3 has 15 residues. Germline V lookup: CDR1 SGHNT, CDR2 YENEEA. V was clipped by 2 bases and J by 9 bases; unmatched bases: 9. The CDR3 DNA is TGTGCCAGCAGCTTAACCTTCCGGGACAGGGGTAGCTACACCTTC. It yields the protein CASSLTFRDRGSYTF.

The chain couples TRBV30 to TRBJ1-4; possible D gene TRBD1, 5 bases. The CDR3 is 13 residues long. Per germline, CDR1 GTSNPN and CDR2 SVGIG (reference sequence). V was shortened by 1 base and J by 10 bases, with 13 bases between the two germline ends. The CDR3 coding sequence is TGTGCCTGGAGTGGATTAGGGGTAGGAAAACTGTTTTTT. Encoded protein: CAWSGLGVGKLFF.

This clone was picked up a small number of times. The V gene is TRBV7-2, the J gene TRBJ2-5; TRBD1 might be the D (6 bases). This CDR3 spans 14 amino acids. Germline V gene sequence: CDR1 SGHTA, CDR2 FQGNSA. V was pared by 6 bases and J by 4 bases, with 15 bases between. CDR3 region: CASSRPRGSETQYF. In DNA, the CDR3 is TGTGCCAGCAGTCGACCGAGGGGGTCAGAGACCCAGTACTTC.

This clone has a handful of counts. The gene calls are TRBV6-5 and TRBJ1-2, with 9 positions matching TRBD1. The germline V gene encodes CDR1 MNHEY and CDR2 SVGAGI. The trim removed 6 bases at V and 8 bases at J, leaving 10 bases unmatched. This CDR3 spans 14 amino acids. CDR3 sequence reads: CASSPTGGARGYTF. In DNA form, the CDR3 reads TGTGCCAGCAGCCCCACAGGGGGCGCTCGGGGCTACACCTTC.

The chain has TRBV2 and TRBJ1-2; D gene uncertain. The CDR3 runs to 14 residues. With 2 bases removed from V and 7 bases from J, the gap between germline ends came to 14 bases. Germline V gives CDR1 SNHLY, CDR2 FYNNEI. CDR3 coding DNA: TGTGCCAGCAGTGAATTTATGAGGGAAGGTGGCTACACCTTC. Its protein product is CASSEFMREGGYTF. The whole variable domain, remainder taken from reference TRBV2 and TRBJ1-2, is EPEVTQTPSHQVTQMGQEVILRCVPISNHLYFYWYRQILGQKVEFLVSFYNNEISEKSEIFDDQFSVERPDGSNFTLKIRSTKLEDSAMYFCASSEFMREGGYTFGSGTRLTVV.

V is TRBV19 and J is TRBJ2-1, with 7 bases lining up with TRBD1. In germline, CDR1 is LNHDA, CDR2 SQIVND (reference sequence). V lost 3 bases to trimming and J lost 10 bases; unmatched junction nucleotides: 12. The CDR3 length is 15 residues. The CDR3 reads CASSIGQGVKGEQFF. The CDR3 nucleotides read TGTGCCAGTAGTATCGGTCAGGGGGTTAAGGGGGAGCAGTTCTTC.

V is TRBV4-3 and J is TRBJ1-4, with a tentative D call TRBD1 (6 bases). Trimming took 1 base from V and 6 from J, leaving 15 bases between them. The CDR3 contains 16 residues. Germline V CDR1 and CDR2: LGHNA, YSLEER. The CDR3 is CASSQGRGTRDEKLFF. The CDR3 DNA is TGCGCCAGCAGCCAAGGTCGTGGGACAAGAGATGAAAAACTGTTTTTT.

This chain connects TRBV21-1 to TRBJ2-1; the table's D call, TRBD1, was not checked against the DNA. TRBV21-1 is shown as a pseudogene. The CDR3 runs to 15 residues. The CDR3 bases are TGTGCCAGCTGTGCTCGGGACAGGGTCTACAATGAGCAGTTCTTC. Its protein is CASCARDRVYNEQFF.